A selection of T cell receptor beta chains follows, all from one sample in a study of technical replicates of blood from a few donors. TCRdb's table, derived via immunoSEQ multiplex PCR, lists solely in-frame clones and lacks some. The table has roughly 50,000 clones, roughly 96% seen once. Material for sequencing was PBMCs. Receptor source: a human donor in good health. Some clones in this sample may be carry-over from other donors' samples. CDR3s include the opening cysteine and the closing phenylalanine or tryptophan. A D gene is named only where the DNA matches it firmly. Size tells how often a clone was seen (once, few, many) or the class of an expanded clone, and some rows leave it out.

DNA	CDR3	V	J	D	size
TGCGCCAGCAGCCAAGTCCCCAAGAACACTGAAGCTTTCTTT	CASSQVPKNTEAFF	TRBV4-3	TRBJ1-1	.	.
TGCGCCAGCAGCCGGGACAGGGGATTTTTGGGTGGCTACACCTTC	CASSRDRGFLGGYTF	TRBV4-3	TRBJ1-2	TRBD1	once
TGTGCCAGCAGCTGGACGACAGGGGGCTTTACTAGCGGGAGAGAGACCCAGTACTTC	CASSWTTGGFTSGRETQYF	TRBV5-4	TRBJ2-5	.	.
TGTGCCAGCTGGCCGAGGCGGAATAGCAATCAGCCCCAGCATTTT	CASWPRRNSNQPQHF	TRBV6-1	TRBJ1-5	.	.
TGCGCCAGCAGCTCAACAGGGTTGAGTGAAAAACTGTTTTTT	CASSSTGLSEKLFF	TRBV5-1	TRBJ1-4	.	.
TGTGCCAGCCGGGGGGGATCGAACACCGGGGAGCTGTTTTTT	CASRGGSNTGELFF	TRBV7-3	TRBJ2-2	TRBD2	.
TGTGCCAGCTCACCCGGGACTGCGGTCCTTCACGAGCAGTACTTC	CASSPGTAVLHEQYF	TRBV18	TRBJ2-7	.	.
TGTGCCAGCAGCTTGGGTACAGGGAATGAAAAACTGTTTTTT	CASSLGTGNEKLFF	TRBV5-4	TRBJ1-4	.	.
TGCGCCAGCAGCTTGCTTCCCCTGGGCAGGGACTTGGGCTACACCTTC	CASSLLPLGRDLGYTF	TRBV5-1	TRBJ1-2	.	.
TGTGCCAGCAGCTTATCAGCGGGGTCGGCCGATACGCAGTATTTT	CASSLSAGSADTQYF	TRBV7-2	TRBJ2-3	TRBD2	.
TGTGCCAGCAGCCGCCCCGGGGGTGGGTCGGGCTACACCTTC	CASSRPGGGSGYTF	TRBV5-4	TRBJ1-2	.	.
TGTGCCAGCAGCTTCGGGACAAACTCCTACGAGCAGTACTTC	CASSFGTNSYEQYF	TRBV5-6	TRBJ2-7	.	.
TGTGCCAGCAGTGTAGGACTGGCCCCAGATACGCAGTATTTT	CASSVGLAPDTQYF	TRBV7-3	TRBJ2-3	.	.
TGTGCCAGCAGTTTATCTCCACAGGTGAACACTGAAGCTTTCTTT	CASSLSPQVNTEAFF	TRBV6-6	TRBJ1-1	.	.
TGTGCCAGAAGCTTGGCGGTTAAGGGGGCGAGTGGCTACACCTTC	CARSLAVKGASGYTF	TRBV5-3	TRBJ1-2	TRBD1	.
TGTGCCAGCAGCCTGAGGATGAACACCGGGGAGCTGTTTTTT	CASSLRMNTGELFF	TRBV7-2	TRBJ2-2	.	.
TGTGCCAGCAGCCAAGGGGGACGACAGGGAAGCACAGATACGCAGTATTTT	CASSQGGRQGSTDTQYF	TRBV4-2	TRBJ2-3	TRBD1	.
TGCGCCAGCAGCCAAGATCGGGCTAGCGGGAGAATGTCCTACGAGCAGTACTTC	CASSQDRASGRMSYEQYF	TRBV4-3	TRBJ2-7	TRBD2	.
TGTGCCTGGAGTGTAGAACCCGCGGTGACCCAGTACTTC	CAWSVEPAVTQYF	TRBV30	TRBJ2-5	.	once
TGTGCCTGGACAGCGAACTATGGCTACACCTTC	CAWTANYGYTF	TRBV30	TRBJ1-2	.	.
TGTGCCAGCAGGATGGAGGATACGCAGTATTTT	CASRMEDTQYF	TRBV2	TRBJ2-3	.	.
TGTGCCAGCAGCCCGGGCAGGGCCTACGAGCAGTACTTC	CASSPGRAYEQYF	TRBV5-6	TRBJ2-7	.	.
TGTGCCAGCAGCTTAGAGGGAAGGGGCTACAATGAGCAGTTCTTC	CASSLEGRGYNEQFF	TRBV7-2	TRBJ2-1	.	.
TGCAGCGCCTGGACTAGCGCCGGGGAGCTGTTTTTT	CSAWTSAGELFF	TRBV29-1	TRBJ2-2	TRBD2	.
TGTGCCAGCAGTCCTTTCTACGAGCAGTACTTC	CASSPFYEQYF	TRBV6-1	TRBJ2-7	.	.
TGTGCCAGCAGCCAAGATCGCCTCAGGGGCACCCCTAGGCAGCCCCAGCATTTT	CASSQDRLRGTPRQPQHF	TRBV4-2	TRBJ1-5	.	.
TGTGCCAGCAGGACTCAGGGGGCCCGTGGCTACACCTTC	CASRTQGARGYTF	TRBV2	TRBJ1-2	TRBD1	.
TGTGCCAGCAGCTTAACGGGCGTTAGCTCCTACAATGAGCAGTTCTTC	CASSLTGVSSYNEQFF	TRBV7-3	TRBJ2-1	.	once
TGTGCCTACACCCAGGGTTTCAATAGCAATCAGCCCCAGCATTTT	CAYTQGFNSNQPQHF	TRBV30	TRBJ1-5	.	.
TGTGCCAGCGCGGGTGGGCCCGGGACTAGCGGAAGCTCCTACAATGAGCAGTTCTTC	CASAGGPGTSGSSYNEQFF	TRBV7-3	TRBJ2-1	TRBD2	.
TGCGCCAGCAGCCAAAACTACGGGACAGGGGGTGAAAAACTGTTTTTT	CASSQNYGTGGEKLFF	TRBV4-3	TRBJ1-4	TRBD1	.
TGTGCCAGCTTGATACGCGGGGGGGCCGGCGATACGCAGTATTTT	CASLIRGGAGDTQYF	TRBV7-2	TRBJ2-3	TRBD2	.
TGTGCCAGCAGCTTTTCCGGGACAGGGGGCTACAATGAGCAGTTCTTC	CASSFSGTGGYNEQFF	TRBV7-2	TRBJ2-1	TRBD1	.